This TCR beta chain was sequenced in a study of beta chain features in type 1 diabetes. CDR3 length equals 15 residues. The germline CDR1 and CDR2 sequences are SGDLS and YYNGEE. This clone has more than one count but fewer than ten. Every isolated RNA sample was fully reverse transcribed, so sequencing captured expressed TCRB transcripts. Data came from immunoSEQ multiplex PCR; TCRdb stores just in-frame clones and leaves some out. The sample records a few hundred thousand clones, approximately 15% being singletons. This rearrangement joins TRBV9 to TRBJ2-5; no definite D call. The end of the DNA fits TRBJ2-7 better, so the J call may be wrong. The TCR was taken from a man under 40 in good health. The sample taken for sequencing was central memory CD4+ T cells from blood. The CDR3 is CASSVATTDLSEQYF. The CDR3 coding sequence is TGTGCCAGCAGCGTAGCTACCACAGATCTTAGCGAGCAGTACTTC.